This T cell receptor beta chain is from a study of technical replicates of blood from several donors. Trimming stripped 4 bases from V and 0 bases from J, with 11 bases between. The CDR3 covers 15 residues. Germline V gene lookup returns CDR1 SGHNT and CDR2 YYREEE (reference sequence). Only in-frame clones appear in the TCRdb table, and some are missing; sequencing was by immunoSEQ multiplex PCR. Here the sample spans about 73,000 clones, approximately 91% being singletons. This chain connects TRBV5-4 to TRBJ1-3; TRBD1 might be the D (5 bases). The sequence derives from a human donor in good health. Some clones in this sample may be carry-over from other donors' samples. Sequencing input: PBMCs. CDR3 sequence: CASSRQGSSGNTIYF. The CDR3 DNA reads as TGTGCCAGCAGCAGGCAGGGCAGCTCTGGAAACACCATATATTTT.